The entry that follows covers one T cell receptor beta chain sequence. Its target antigen remains unknown. The sample holds no much larger clone one base away, and base qualities are not on file. The sample is drawn from a study of blood T cell repertoires in COVID-19 (TCRdb year 2020). Concerning the study at large: Samples from collaborators originated in the United States, Italy and Spain and spanned both the acute and convalescent phases of COVID-19. The sample metadata nearly always contained a de-identified subject ID, COVID-19 status, age in years and sex. HLA class I and class II types, where available, came from metadata supplied by the sample provider rather than from assay-based typing. The prospective study material was composed of cDNA or gDNA derived from T cells, B-cell-depleted T cells, or PBMCs. The repertoires were released in a freely available public database intended as a resource for research on the immune response to SARS-CoV-2. The samples were drawn from the first 160 participants of the ongoing ImmuneRACE study and from 950 to 1,500 subjects provided by 6 global collaborators. The dataset comprised deeply sampled blood TCRbeta repertoires from subjects exposed to, actively infected with, or recovered from COVID-19. Study-wide findings and limitations: How much clinical and demographic metadata was included differed by source and by participant, and the metadata was provided uncurated.

The germline V and J ends show losses of 6 bases and 6 bases respectively, and no gene match explains 7 bases of the junction. The CDR3, from cysteine to phenylalanine, totals 13 residues. The entry retains the CDR3 DNA only, 39 bases that are in frame from base 1. Each collaborating institution followed its own protocols to collect whole blood in K2EDTA tubes. For TCRbeta analysis, collaborators shipped samples as frozen whole blood, isolated PBMCs, or DNA extracted from either of those sample types. The immunoSEQ Assay, a bias-controlled multiplex PCR, was used to amplify TCRbeta CDR3 regions from genomic DNA. Per the authors' processing: Nucleated cell counts per sample were estimated from amplification of reference gene primers within the assay. To quantify the absolute abundance of each unique TCRbeta CDR3 rearrangement, sequence reads were collapsed and filtered. Productive Simpson clonality was computed per sample as the square root of Simpson's diversity index over productive rearrangements. TCRdb provides this immuneACCESS table in a form limited to in-frame rearrangements. Some clones are lacking; in checked studies, under half of them reflect an unresolved V gene, and why the rest are absent is not known. That table supplies the V and J calls and clone size; D and trimming were determined from the DNA. This sample comprises 42,000 or so clones, around 82% of them detected only once. The ten largest clones add up to about 29% of the sample.

Material for sequencing was peripheral blood. The chain is encoded by TRBV12-3 or TRBV12-4 joined to TRBJ2-7; TRBD1 lines up with 8 middle nucleotides. This TCR was sampled from a man of 80 years or more with acute or convalescent COVID-19. For the CDR3, the sequence is CASSFDRGAEQYF. The DNA is as follows: TGTGCCAGCAGCTTTGACAGGGGAGCCGAGCAGTACTTC.